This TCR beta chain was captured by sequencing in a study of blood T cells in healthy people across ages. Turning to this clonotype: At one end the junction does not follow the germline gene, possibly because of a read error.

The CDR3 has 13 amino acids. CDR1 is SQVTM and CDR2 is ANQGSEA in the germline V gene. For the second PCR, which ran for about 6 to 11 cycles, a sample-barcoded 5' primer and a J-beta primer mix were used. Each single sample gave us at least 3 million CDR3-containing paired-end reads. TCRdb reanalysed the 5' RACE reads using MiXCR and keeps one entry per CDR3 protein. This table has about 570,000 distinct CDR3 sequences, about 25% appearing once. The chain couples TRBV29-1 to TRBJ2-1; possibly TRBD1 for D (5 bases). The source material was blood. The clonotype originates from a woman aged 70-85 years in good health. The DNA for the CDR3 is TGCAGCGTTGAGCCCCAGCAGGGCCTTTGGGTGCTCTTC. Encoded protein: CSVEPQQGLWVLF.